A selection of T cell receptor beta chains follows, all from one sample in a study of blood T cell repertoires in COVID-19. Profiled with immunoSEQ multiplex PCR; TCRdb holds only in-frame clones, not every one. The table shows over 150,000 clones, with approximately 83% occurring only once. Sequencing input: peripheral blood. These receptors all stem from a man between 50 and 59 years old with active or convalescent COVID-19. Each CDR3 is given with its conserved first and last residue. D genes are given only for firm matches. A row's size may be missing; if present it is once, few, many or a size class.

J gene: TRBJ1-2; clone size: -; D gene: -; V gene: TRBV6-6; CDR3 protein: CAAEGGVNYGYTF; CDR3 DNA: TGTGCCGCGGAGGGGGGGGTCAACTATGGCTACACCTTC
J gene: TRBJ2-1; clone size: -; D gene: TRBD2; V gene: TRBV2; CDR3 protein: CASSDVTSGINRLNEQFF; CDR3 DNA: TGTGCCAGCAGTGACGTGACTAGCGGGATAAATCGACTGAATGAGCAGTTCTTC
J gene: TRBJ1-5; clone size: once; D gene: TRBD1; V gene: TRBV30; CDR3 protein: CAWSGRDRDQPQHF; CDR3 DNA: TGTGCCTGGAGTGGTAGGGACAGAGATCAGCCCCAGCATTTT
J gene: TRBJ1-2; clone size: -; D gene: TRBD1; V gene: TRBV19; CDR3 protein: CASGQGGSGGYTF; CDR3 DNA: TGTGCCAGTGGACAGGGAGGCTCGGGTGGCTACACCTTC
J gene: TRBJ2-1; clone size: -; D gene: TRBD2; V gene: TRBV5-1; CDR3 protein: CASSKLAGGNSYNEQFF; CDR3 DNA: TGCGCCAGCAGCAAACTAGCGGGGGGCAATTCCTACAATGAGCAGTTCTTC
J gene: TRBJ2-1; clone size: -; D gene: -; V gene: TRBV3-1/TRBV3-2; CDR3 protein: CASSQESGYFYNEQFF; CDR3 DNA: TGTGCCAGCAGCCAAGAAAGCGGGTACTTCTACAATGAGCAGTTCTTC
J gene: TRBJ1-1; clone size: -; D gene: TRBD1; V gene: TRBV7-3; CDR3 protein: CASSSLKQGANTEAFF; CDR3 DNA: TGTGCCAGCAGCTCATTAAAACAGGGGGCGAACACTGAAGCTTTCTTT
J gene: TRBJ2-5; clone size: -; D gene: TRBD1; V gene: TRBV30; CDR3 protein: CAWDRGQETQYF; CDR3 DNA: TGTGCCTGGGACAGGGGCCAAGAGACCCAGTACTTC
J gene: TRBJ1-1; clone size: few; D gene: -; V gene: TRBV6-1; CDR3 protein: CASSETDMNTEAFF; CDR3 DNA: TGTGCCAGCAGTGAAACAGATATGAACACTGAAGCTTTCTTT
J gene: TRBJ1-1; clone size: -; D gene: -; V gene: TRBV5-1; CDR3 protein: CASSLDGRTEAFF; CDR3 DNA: TGCGCCAGCAGCTTGGACGGGAGAACTGAAGCTTTCTTT
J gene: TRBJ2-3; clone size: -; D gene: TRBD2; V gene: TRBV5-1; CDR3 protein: CASRDLAGRFSSTDTQYF; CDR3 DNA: TGCGCCAGCAGGGATCTAGCGGGAAGATTTTCTAGCACAGATACGCAGTATTTT
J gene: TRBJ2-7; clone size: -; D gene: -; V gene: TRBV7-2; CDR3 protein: CASSLAVVVYEQYF; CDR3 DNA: TGTGCCAGCAGCTTAGCGGTAGTAGTCTACGAGCAGTACTTC
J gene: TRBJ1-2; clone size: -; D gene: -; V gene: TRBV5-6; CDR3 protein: CASSAGTLANYGYTF; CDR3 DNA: TGTGCCAGCAGCGCGGGTACTTTGGCTAACTATGGCTACACCTTC
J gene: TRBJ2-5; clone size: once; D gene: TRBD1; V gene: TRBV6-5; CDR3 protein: CASRQGARETQYF; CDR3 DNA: TGTGCCAGCAGACAGGGGGCGCGGGAGACCCAGTACTTC
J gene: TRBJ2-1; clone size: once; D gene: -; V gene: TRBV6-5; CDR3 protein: CASSYSIVPGYNEQFF; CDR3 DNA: TGTGCCAGCAGTTACTCGATAGTCCCGGGGTACAATGAGCAGTTCTTC
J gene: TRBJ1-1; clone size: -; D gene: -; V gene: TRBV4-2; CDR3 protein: CASSQDPGLNTEAFF; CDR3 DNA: TGTGCCAGCAGCCAAGATCCGGGGTTGAACACTGAAGCTTTCTTT
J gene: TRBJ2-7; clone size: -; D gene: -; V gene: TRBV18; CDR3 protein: CASSPTVQGQDEQYF; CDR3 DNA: TGTGCCAGCTCACCCACGGTCCAGGGCCAAGACGAGCAGTACTTC
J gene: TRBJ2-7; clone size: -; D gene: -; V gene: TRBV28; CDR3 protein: CASSLESYEQYF; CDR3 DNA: TGTGCCAGCAGTTTAGAGTCCTACGAGCAGTACTTC
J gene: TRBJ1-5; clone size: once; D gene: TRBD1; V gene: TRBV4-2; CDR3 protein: CASSQETGENQPQHF; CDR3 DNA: TGTGCCAGCAGCCAAGAGACAGGGGAAAATCAGCCCCAGCATTTT
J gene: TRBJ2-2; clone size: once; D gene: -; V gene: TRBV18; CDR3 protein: CASSLDMSLQDTGELFF; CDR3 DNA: TGTGCCAGCTCACTAGATATGTCCCTCCAGGACACCGGGGAGCTGTTTTTT
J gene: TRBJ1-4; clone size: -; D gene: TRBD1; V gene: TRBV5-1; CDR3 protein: CASSSGGRNRNEKLFF; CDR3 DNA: TGCGCCAGCAGCTCAGGGGGGAGGAATCGGAATGAAAAACTGTTTTTT
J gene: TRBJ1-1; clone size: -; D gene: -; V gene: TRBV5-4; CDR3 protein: CASSTLTGVSTEAFF; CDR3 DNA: TGTGCCAGCAGCACGCTGACAGGCGTGAGCACTGAAGCTTTCTTT
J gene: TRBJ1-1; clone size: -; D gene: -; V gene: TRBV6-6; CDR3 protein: CASSYSGDRTEAFF; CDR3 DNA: TGTGCCAGCAGTTACTCGGGCGATCGAACGGAAGCTTTCTTT
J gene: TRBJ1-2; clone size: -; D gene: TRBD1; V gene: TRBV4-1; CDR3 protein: CASSQDGDRGRRSGYTF; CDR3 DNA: TGCGCCAGCAGCCAAGATGGGGACAGGGGGCGCAGGTCTGGCTACACCTTC
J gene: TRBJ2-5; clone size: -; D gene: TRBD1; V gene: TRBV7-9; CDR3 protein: CASSNRDRGRDETQYF; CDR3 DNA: TGTGCCAGCAGCAATCGGGACAGGGGGCGAGATGAGACCCAGTACTTC
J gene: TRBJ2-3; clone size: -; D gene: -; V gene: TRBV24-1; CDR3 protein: CATSDFGLSTRYDTQYF; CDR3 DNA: TGTGCCACCAGTGATTTTGGACTATCAACCCGGTACGATACGCAGTATTTT
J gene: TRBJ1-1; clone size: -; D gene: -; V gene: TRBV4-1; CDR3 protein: CASRGTLRNTEAFF; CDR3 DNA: TGCGCCAGCAGGGGGACTCTGAGGAACACTGAAGCTTTCTTT
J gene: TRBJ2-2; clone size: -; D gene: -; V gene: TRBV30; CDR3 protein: CAWSVPQNTGELFF; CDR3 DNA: TGTGCCTGGAGTGTACCACAGAACACCGGGGAGCTGTTTTTT
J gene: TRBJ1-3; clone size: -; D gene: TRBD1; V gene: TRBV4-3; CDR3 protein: CASSQDDRVSGNTIYF; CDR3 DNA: TGCGCCAGCAGCCAAGATGACAGGGTCTCTGGAAACACCATATATTTT
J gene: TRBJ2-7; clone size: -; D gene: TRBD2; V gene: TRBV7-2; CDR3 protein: CASSGGGSREQYF; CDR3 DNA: TGTGCCAGCAGTGGCGGGGGGTCTAGGGAGCAGTACTTC
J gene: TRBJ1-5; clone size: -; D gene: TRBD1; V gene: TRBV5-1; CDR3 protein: CASRAGGNQPQHF; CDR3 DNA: TGCGCCAGCAGGGCAGGGGGAAATCAGCCCCAGCATTTT
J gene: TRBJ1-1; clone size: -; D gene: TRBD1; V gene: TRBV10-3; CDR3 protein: CAIRQDRVGAFF; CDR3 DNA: TGTGCCATCAGACAGGACAGGGTGGGAGCTTTCTTT
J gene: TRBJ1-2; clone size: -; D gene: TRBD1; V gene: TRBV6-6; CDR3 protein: CASKRDSNFNYGYTF; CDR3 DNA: TGTGCCAGCAAAAGGGACAGCAACTTTAACTATGGCTACACCTTC
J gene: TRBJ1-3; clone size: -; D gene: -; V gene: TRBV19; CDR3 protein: CASRQGFSLSSGNTIYF; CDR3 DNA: TGTGCCAGTAGGCAGGGATTTAGCCTTTCCTCTGGAAACACCATATATTTT
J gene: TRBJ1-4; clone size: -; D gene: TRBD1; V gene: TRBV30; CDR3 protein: CARTTGTDNEKLFF; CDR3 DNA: TGTGCCCGAACCACCGGGACAGATAATGAAAAACTGTTTTTT
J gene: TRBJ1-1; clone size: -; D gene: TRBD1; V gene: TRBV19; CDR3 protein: CASSLTGTGIEAFF; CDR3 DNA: TGTGCCAGTAGTCTCACCGGGACAGGGATCGAAGCTTTCTTT
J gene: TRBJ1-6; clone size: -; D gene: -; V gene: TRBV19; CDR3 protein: CASSSSVQVSYNSPLHF; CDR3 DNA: TGTGCCAGTAGTAGTTCCGTCCAGGTCTCCTATAATTCACCCCTCCACTTT
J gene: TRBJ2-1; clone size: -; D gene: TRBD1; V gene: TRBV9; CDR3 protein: CASSGGTGGYNEQFF; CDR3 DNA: TGTGCCAGCAGCGGAGGGACAGGGGGTTACAATGAGCAGTTCTTC
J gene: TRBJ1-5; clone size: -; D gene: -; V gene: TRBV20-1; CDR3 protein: CSASHSSNQPQHF; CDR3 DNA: TGCAGTGCTAGTCACAGCAGCAATCAGCCCCAGCATTTT
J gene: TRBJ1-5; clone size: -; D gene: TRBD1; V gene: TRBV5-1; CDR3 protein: CASSVTGVGQPQHF; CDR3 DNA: TGCGCCAGCAGCGTGACAGGGGTGGGTCAGCCCCAGCATTTT